This T cell receptor beta chain was captured by sequencing in a study of T cells after yellow fever vaccination. For the study at large: It was SMART-Seq v4 Ultra Low Input that prepared the fractions with low cell numbers. General observations from the study: A faster peak, day 5 versus 15, was reached by the weaker secondary response. Although most clonotypes did not, a small share appeared in both CD4 and CD8 compartments.

Template-switching 5'RACE yielded the TCR cDNA; a universal primer site and UMIs were added in the process. One entry per CDR3 protein, called by TCRdb with MiXCR from the 5' RACE reads. The sample carries some 550,000 distinct CDR3 sequences, approximately 21% recorded once. This clonotype was counted a few times. The antigen is unknown. Here the sequenced sample was PBMCs, taken 15 days after the yellow fever booster vaccination. The receptor was isolated from a man younger than 40 who received the YFV17D yellow fever vaccine.

The CDR3 sequence is CSVQDLAEQFF. The CDR3 nucleotides read TGCAGCGTACAGGATTTAGCTGAGCAGTTCTTC. The genes are TRBV29-1 and TRBJ2-1; possible D gene TRBD1, 5 bases. Trimming pared 6 bases from V and 9 bases from J, leaving 12 bases between. This CDR3 region has 11 residues. CDR1 SQVTM and CDR2 ANQGSEA come from the germline V gene.